The next 11 T cell receptor beta chains were all read from a single sample in a study of blood T cell repertoires in COVID-19. Profiled with immunoSEQ multiplex PCR; TCRdb holds only in-frame clones, not every one. The sample records some 7,900 clones, roughly 80% being singletons. Specimen: peripheral blood. Source of these receptors: a human donor with active COVID-19. The donor label of this sample is uncertain.

The J gene is TRBJ1-4, the V gene TRBV7-8; a weak D match, TRBD1 (5 bases). Germline V gene lookup returns CDR1 SGHVS and CDR2 FQNEAQ. The CDR3 spans 15 residues. Trimming shortened V by 4 bases and J by 7 bases, and 16 bases separated the two germline ends. The CDR3 is CASSSLRVGGEKLFF. CDR3 nucleotides: TGTGCCAGCAGCTCCCTCAGGGTCGGGGGTGAAAAACTGTTTTTT.

This clone is judged medium-sized. The genes are TRBV27 and TRBJ1-1; D is uncertain. CDR3 length: 11 amino acids. V was pared by 6 bases and J by 3 bases, with 5 bases between. The germline V gene encodes CDR1 MNHEY and CDR2 SMNVEV (reference sequence). CDR3: CASRSDTEAFF. The CDR3 DNA is TGTGCCAGCAGATCCGACACTGAAGCTTTCTTT.

The chain uses TRBV6-5 and TRBJ1-1; 7 bases are shared with TRBD1. Germline CDR1 is MNHEY and CDR2 is SVGAGI. The V gene end was trimmed by 6 bases and the J gene end by 5 bases; junction bases not matched to a gene: 9. The length of the CDR3 is 14 residues. CDR3 sequence reads: CASRLRGGMTEAFF. The DNA for the CDR3 is TGTGCCAGCAGACTCAGAGGGGGCATGACTGAAGCTTTCTTT.

This clone was seen more than once but under ten times. This sequence joins TRBV12-5 and TRBJ2-3; D possibly corresponds to TRBD1 (6 bases). The CDR3 extends over 14 amino acids. The germline V and J ends were trimmed by 2 bases and 1 base, with 7 bases remaining between them. Germline CDR1 LGHNT, CDR2 FRNRAP. CDR3 protein: CASGLSGGTDTQYF. The CDR3 region has the DNA TGTGCTAGTGGTTTGTCAGGGGGCACAGATACGCAGTATTTT.

The rearrangement links TRBV5-1 to TRBJ2-3; D is unresolved. The CDR3 length is 14 residues. Germline assignment: CDR1 SGHRS and CDR2 YFSETQ. V was cut by 0 bases and J by 2 bases, with 7 bases left in between. The chain's CDR3 is CASSLEPYTDTQYF. The CDR3, as DNA: TGCGCCAGCAGCTTGGAGCCATACACAGATACGCAGTATTTT.

The V gene is TRBV27, the J gene TRBJ1-4; D is unclear. Trimming removed 2 bases at V and 5 bases at J, with 9 bases between. In germline, CDR1 is MNHEY, CDR2 SMNVEV (reference sequence). The CDR3 has 14 residues. CDR3 sequence reads: CASSLTMRNEKLFF. The CDR3 DNA reads TGTGCCAGCAGTTTAACGATGCGGAATGAAAAACTGTTTTTT.

The chain has TRBV25-1 and TRBJ2-6; D gene ambiguous. This CDR3 spans 14 amino acids. The V gene lost 6 bases and the J gene lost 0 bases, with 6 bases spanning the gap. Germline V gene lookup returns CDR1 MGHDK and CDR2 SYGVNS. CDR3 residues: CASSRSSGANVLTF. DNA for the CDR3: TGTGCCAGCAGCAGGTCCTCTGGGGCCAACGTCCTGACTTTC.

The chain has TRBV5-4 and TRBJ2-3, with TRBD2 matching 8 bases. This CDR3 is 15 amino acids long. The V segment lost 1 base and the J segment 4 bases; nucleotides outside the gene matches: 5. Germline CDR1 SGHNT, CDR2 YYREEE (reference sequence). The CDR3 DNA is TGTGCCAGCAGCTTGATGACTAGCGAAGCAGATACGCAGTATTTT. Protein product: CASSLMTSEADTQYF.

V is TRBV10-1 and J is TRBJ2-2, with 7 positions matching TRBD1. Germline V gives CDR1 WNHNN, CDR2 SYGVQD (reference sequence). The CDR3 loop spans 15 amino acids. V was pared by 0 bases and J by 6 bases, with 4 bases of the junction left unmatched. CDR3 region: CASSESKGASGELFF. DNA for the CDR3: TGCGCCAGCAGTGAGTCGAAGGGGGCCTCCGGGGAGCTGTTTTTT.

This clone turned up a few times. The chain combines TRBV5-1 with TRBJ2-7; 10 nucleotides agree with TRBD1. This CDR3 is built from 15 residues. The V segment lost 0 bases and the J segment 6 bases; nucleotides outside the gene matches: 6. Germline loops: CDR1 SGHRS, CDR2 YFSETQ. CDR3 loop: CASSLVFGQGGEQYF. The DNA of the CDR3 is TGCGCCAGCAGCTTGGTATTTGGACAGGGGGGCGAGCAGTACTTC.

The chain employs TRBV6-5 and TRBJ2-3; 8 nucleotides match TRBD1. Trimming took 8 bases from V and 3 from J; bases not matched to a gene: 7. This CDR3 region has 14 residues. Germline V gene sequence: CDR1 MNHEY, CDR2 SVGAGI. The CDR3 loop reads CASQFDRGTDTQYF. CDR3 nucleotides: TGTGCCAGCCAATTCGACAGGGGAACAGATACGCAGTATTTT.